This T cell receptor (beta chain) was documented in a study of blood T cell repertoires in COVID-19. Study overall: In each case, the material was cDNA or gDNA derived from T cells, B-cell-depleted T cells, or PBMCs.

Germline V gene lookup returns CDR1 SGHDT and CDR2 YYEEEE. CDR3 length equals 14 residues. V shed 2 bases and J shed 5 bases, with 10 bases lying between them. Authors' methods: Amplification of reference gene primers provided the estimated nucleated cell counts. Using immunoSEQ multiplex PCR, the repertoire was profiled, and TCRdb retains in-frame clones only, with some absent. Clone size and the V and J calls come from that table; the DNA yielded D and trimming. The sample contains 250,000 to 300,000 clones, 70% to 90% of which appear only once. Cohorts were determined from participant-reported clinical history.

The chain joins TRBV5-6 to TRBJ2-2; D is possibly TRBD1 (6 bases). The material sequenced was PBMCs or T cells enriched from blood (not recorded which). The receptor's source is a woman aged 45-65 years who had been exposed to COVID-19. This chain's CDR3 is CASSLNRATGELFF. The CDR3 nucleotides are TGTGCCAGCAGCTTAAACAGGGCGACCGGGGAGCTGTTTTTT.